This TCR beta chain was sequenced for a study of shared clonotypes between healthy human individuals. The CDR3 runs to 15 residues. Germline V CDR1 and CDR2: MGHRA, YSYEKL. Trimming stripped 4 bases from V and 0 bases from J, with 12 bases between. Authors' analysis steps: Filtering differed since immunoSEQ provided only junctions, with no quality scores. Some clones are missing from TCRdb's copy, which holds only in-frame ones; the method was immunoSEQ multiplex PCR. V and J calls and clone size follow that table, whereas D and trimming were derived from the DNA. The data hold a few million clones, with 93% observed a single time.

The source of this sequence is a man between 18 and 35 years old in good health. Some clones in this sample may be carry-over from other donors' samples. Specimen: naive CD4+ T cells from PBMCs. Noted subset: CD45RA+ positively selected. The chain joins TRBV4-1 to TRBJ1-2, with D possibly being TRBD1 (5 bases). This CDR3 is CASSRQTTANYGYTF. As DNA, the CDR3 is TGCGCCAGCAGCCGCCAAACGACAGCTAACTATGGCTACACCTTC.